The rows below give T cell receptor beta chains drawn from one sample of a study of a mutant IDH1 vaccine in newly diagnosed glioma. Assay: immunoSEQ multiplex PCR; the TCRdb copy retains only in-frame clones and omits some. This table has about 59,000 clones, around 83% appearing once. No cognate antigen is known for these TCRs. Sample: PBMCs, taken from a glioma patient whose treatment included an IDH1 peptide vaccine. These receptors originate from a man aged 25 to 40 with glioma. Each CDR3 is given without its conserved first and last residue. The order of the fields is CDR3 protein, V gene, J gene, clone size. A row's size may be missing; if present it is once, few, many or a size class.

ASSFSPNTRGMNTEAF	TRBV13	TRBJ1-1	-
ASSTRTSGETQY	TRBV13	TRBJ2-5	-
ATSVALYEQY	TRBV2	TRBJ2-7	once
ASSESHRGREKLF	TRBV25-1	TRBJ1-4	-
ASRRGILAGADTQY	TRBV2	TRBJ2-3	-
ASTETGNRQNHQETQY	TRBV7-9	TRBJ2-5	-
ASSLTVYEQY	TRBV11-3	TRBJ2-7	-
ASKGFNEKLF	TRBV2	TRBJ1-4	few
ASSFNPTPRGSNQPQH	TRBV7-8	TRBJ1-5	-
ASSVSGTGGTDTQY	TRBV9	TRBJ2-3	-
ASSQDWTSGTDTQY	TRBV4-2	TRBJ2-3	-
ASSLYSSTNEKLF	TRBV7-2	TRBJ1-4	-
ASQGPSYNSPLH	TRBV19	TRBJ1-6	-
ASSYSKETQY	TRBV6-6	TRBJ2-5	-
ASSLSRQGLPEAF	TRBV11-2	TRBJ1-1	-
ASSPPRGSYNEQF	TRBV6-6	TRBJ2-1	-
ASKKDRGSTGELF	TRBV6-1	TRBJ2-2	-
ASMGMSSVPYEQY	TRBV2	TRBJ2-7	-
ASSLIPDQPQH	TRBV5-1	TRBJ1-5	-
ASSVDRGRTEAF	TRBV7-2	TRBJ1-1	few
ASSQDGVLKSGNTIY	TRBV4-1	TRBJ1-3	-
ASSPRDRGRIGTEAF	TRBV11-2	TRBJ1-1	few
ASSPQLEYEQY	TRBV18	TRBJ2-7	few
AISGSGNEQF	TRBV10-3	TRBJ2-1	-
ASSPGGSSYEQY	TRBV28	TRBJ2-7	-
ASSPGPGDTDTQY	TRBV18	TRBJ2-3	-
ASSLTPLQETQY	TRBV7-9	TRBJ2-5	-